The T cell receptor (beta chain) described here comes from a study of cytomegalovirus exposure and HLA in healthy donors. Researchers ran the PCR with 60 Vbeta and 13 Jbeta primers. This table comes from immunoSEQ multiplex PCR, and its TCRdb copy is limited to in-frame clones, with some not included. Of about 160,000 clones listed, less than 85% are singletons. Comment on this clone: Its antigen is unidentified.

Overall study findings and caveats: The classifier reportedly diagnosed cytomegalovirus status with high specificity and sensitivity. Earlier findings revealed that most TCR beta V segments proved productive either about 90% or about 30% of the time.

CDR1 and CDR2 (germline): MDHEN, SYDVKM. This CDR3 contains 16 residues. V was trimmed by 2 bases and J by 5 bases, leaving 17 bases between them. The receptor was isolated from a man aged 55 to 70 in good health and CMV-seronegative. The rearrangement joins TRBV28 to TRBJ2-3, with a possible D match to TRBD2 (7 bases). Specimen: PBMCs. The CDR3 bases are TGTGCCAGCAGTTTAAGGGGGGGCGGTCCCAGAGATACGCAGTATTTT. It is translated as CASSLRGGGPRDTQYF.